This TCR beta chain was captured in a study of blood T cell repertoires in COVID-19. The V and J ends lost 3 bases and 6 bases, in that order; junction bases with no gene match: 5. From germline, CDR1 is SNHLY and CDR2 FYNNEI. The CDR3 sequence is 14 residues long. Clinical history reported by participants formed the basis on which cohorts were assigned. Clones were read by immunoSEQ multiplex PCR, and TCRdb kept only the in-frame ones, dropping some. In the table there are roughly 190,000 clones, 75% to 85% of which are singletons. This clonotype was sampled from a middle-aged man who had recovered from COVID-19. The chain recombines TRBV2 with TRBJ1-5; 7 nucleotides match TRBD1. Sequencing was carried out using PBMCs or T cells enriched from blood (not recorded which). The CDR3, as DNA: TGTGCCAGCAGTGACAGGGGGATCCGTCAGCCCCAGCATTTT. Protein: CASSDRGIRQPQHF. Filled out from reference TRBV2 and TRBJ1-5, the complete variable domain reads EPEVTQTPSHQVTQMGQEVILRCVPISNHLYFYWYRQILGQKVEFLVSFYNNEISEKSEIFDDQFSVERPDGSNFTLKIRSTKLEDSAMYFCASSDRGIRQPQHFGDGTRLSIL.